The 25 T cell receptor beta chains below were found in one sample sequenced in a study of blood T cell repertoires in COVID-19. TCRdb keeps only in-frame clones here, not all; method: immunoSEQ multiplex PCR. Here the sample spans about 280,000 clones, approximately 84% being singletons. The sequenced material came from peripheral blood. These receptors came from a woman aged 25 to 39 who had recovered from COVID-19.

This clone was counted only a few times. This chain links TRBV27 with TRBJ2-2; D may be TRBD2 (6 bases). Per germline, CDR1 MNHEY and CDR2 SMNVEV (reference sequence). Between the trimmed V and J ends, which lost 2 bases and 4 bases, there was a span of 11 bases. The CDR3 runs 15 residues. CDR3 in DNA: TGTGCCAGCAGTTTAGGGGGGAGAAGCACCGGGGAGCTGTTTTTT. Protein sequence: CASSLGGRSTGELFF.

For the CDR3, the DNA is TGCGCCAGCAGCCCTTACTATATTCTCGGACAGGGGAACGAGCAGTACTTC. This gives the protein CASSPYYILGQGNEQYF. The chain uses TRBV10-2 and TRBJ2-7, with 9 bases identical to TRBD1. Germline assignment: CDR1 WSHSY and CDR2 SAAADI. The junction had 17 bases not matched to a gene; V was cut back by 6 bases and J by 5 bases. The CDR3 totals 17 residues.

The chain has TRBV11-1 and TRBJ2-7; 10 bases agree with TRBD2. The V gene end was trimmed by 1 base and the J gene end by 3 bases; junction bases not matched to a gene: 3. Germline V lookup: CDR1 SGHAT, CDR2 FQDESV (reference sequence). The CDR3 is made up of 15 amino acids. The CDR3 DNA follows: TGTGCCAGCAGCTTAGTAGCGGGGGGCTACTACGAGCAGTACTTC. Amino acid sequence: CASSLVAGGYYEQYF.

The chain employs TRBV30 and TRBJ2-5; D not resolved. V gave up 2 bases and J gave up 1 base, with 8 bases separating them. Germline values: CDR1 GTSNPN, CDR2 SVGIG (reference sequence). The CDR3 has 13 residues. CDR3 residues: CAWSNGLQETQYF. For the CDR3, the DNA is TGTGCCTGGAGTAATGGCCTCCAAGAGACCCAGTACTTC.

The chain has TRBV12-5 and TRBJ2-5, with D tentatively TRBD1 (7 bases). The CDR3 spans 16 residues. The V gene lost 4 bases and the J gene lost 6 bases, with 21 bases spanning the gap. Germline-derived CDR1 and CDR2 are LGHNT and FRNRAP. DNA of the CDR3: TGTGCTAGTGGTTCCCCCCAGGGGGGCCTTTTGCAGACCCAGTACTTC. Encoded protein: CASGSPQGGLLQTQYF. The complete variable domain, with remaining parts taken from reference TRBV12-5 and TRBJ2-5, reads DARVTQTPRHKVTEMGQEVTMRCQPILGHNTVFWYRQTMMQGLELLAYFRNRAPLDDSGMPKDRFSAEMPDATLATLKIQPSEPRDSAVYFCASGSPQGGLLQTQYFGPGTRLLVL.

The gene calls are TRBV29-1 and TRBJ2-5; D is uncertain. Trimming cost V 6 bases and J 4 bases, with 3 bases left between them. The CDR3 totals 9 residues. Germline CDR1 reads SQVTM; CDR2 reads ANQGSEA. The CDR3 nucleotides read TGCAGCGTCGGAGAGACCCAGTACTTC. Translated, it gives CSVGETQYF.

The CDR3 protein is CASSPPGATNEKLFF. The CDR3 nucleotides read TGTGCCAGCAGTCCACCGGGAGCAACTAATGAAAAACTGTTTTTT. The V and J genes are TRBV28 and TRBJ1-4; D is uncertain. Germline CDR1 and CDR2: MDHEN and SYDVKM. V dropped 5 bases and J dropped 0 bases, with 10 bases sitting between them. The length of the CDR3 is 15 residues.

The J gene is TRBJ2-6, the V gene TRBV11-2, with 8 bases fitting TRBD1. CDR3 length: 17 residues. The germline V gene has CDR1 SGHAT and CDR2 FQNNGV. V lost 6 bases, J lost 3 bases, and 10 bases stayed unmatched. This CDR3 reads CASRPPGRGLGANVLTF. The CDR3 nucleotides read TGTGCCAGCAGACCCCCGGGCAGGGGGCTTGGGGCCAACGTCCTGACTTTC.

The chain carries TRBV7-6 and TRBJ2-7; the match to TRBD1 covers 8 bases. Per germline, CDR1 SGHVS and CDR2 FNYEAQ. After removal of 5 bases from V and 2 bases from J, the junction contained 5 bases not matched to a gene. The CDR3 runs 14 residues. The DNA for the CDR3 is TGTGCCAGCAGCCCTCAGGGACAGGCCTACGAGCAGTACTTC. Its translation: CASSPQGQAYEQYF.

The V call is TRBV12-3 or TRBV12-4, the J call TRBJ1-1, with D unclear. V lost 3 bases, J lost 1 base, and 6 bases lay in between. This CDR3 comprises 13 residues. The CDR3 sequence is CASSFARNTEAFF. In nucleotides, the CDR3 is TGTGCCAGCAGTTTCGCCAGGAACACTGAAGCTTTCTTT.

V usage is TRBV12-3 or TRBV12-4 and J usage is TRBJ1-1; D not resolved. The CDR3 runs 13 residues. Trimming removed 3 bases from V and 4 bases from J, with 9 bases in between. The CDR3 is CASSFREVTEAFF. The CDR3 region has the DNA TGTGCCAGCAGTTTTAGGGAGGTCACTGAAGCTTTCTTT.

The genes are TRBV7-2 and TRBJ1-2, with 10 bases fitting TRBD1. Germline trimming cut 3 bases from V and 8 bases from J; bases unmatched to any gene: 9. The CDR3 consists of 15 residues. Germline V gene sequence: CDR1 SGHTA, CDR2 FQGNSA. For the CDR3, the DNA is TGTGCCAGCAGCTTGGGACAGGGGATGCCGATCGGCTACACCTTC. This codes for CASSLGQGMPIGYTF.

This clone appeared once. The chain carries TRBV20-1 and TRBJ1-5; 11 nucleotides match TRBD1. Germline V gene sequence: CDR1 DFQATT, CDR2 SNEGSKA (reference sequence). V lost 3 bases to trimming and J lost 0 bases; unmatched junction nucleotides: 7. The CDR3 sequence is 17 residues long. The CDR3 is CSASIRTGGVSNQPQHF. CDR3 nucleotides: TGCAGTGCTAGTATCCGGACAGGGGGCGTTAGCAATCAGCCCCAGCATTTT.

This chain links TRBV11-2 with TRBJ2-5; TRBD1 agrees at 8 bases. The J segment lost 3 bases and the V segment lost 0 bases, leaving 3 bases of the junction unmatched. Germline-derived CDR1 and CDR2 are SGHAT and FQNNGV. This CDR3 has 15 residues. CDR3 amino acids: CASSLDQGAEETQYF. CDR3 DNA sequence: TGTGCCAGCAGCTTAGATCAGGGGGCAGAAGAGACCCAGTACTTC.

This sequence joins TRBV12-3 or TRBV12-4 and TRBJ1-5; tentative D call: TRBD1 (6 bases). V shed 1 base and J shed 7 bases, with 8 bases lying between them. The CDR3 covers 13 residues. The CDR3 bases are TGTGCCAGCAGTTTAGGGGGGGGCCAGCCCCAGCATTTT. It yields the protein CASSLGGGQPQHF.

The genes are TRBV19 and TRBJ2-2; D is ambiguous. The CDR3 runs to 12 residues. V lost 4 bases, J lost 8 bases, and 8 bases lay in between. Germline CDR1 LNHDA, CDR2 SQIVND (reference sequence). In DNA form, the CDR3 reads TGTGCCAGTAGTACGAGCACGGGGGAGCTGTTTTTT. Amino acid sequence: CASSTSTGELFF.

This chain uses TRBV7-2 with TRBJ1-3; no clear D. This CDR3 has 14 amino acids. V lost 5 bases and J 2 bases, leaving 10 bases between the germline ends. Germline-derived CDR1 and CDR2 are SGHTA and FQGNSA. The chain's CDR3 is CASSHPLTGNTIYF. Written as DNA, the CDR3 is TGTGCCAGCAGCCATCCACTGACTGGAAACACCATATATTTT.

CDR3 in amino acids: CASSLTGGVLGTEAFF. DNA for the CDR3: TGTGCCAGCAGCTTAACAGGGGGCGTCCTTGGGACTGAAGCTTTCTTT. The chain carries TRBV11-2 and TRBJ1-1, with 9 bases fitting TRBD1. Per the germline V gene, CDR1 is SGHAT and CDR2 is FQNNGV. V shed 2 bases, J shed 5 bases, and the junction held 9 bases outside the gene matches. The CDR3 has 16 amino acids.

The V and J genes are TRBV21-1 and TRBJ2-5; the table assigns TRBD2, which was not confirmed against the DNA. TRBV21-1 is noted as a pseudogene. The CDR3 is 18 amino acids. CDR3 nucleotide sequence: TGTGCCAGCACCAAAAGCTCGGTGACGGGGGGGAAGTCTGGGACCCAGTACTTC. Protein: CASTKSSVTGGKSGTQYF.

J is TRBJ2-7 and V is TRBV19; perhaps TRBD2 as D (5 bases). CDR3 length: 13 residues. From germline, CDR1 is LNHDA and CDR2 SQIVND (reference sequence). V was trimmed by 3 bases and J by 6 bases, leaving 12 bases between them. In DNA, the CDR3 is TGTGCCAGTAGTATGGGTCTCGGGGTCGAGCAGTACTTC. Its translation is CASSMGLGVEQYF. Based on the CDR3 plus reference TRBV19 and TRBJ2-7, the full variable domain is DGGITQSPKYLFRKEGQNVTLSCEQNLNHDAMYWYRQDPGQGLRLIYYSQIVNDFQKGDIAEGYSVSREKKESFPLTVTSAQKNPTAFYLCASSMGLGVEQYFGPGTRLTVT.

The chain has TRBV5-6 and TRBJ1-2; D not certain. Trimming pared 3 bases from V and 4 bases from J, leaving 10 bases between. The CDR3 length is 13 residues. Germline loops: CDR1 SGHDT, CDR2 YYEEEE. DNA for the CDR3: TGTGCCAGCAGCTCCGGGAGAATCTATGGCTACACCTTC. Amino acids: CASSSGRIYGYTF. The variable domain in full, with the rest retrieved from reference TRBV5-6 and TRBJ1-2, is DAGVTQSPTHLIKTRGQQVTLRCSPKSGHDTVSWYQQALGQGPQFIFQYYEEEERQRGNFPDRFSGHQFPNYSSELNVNALLLGDSALYLCASSSGRIYGYTFGSGTRLTVV.

The CDR3 coding sequence is TGCGCCAGCAGCTCGTCACCAGGTACCACAGATACGCAGTATTTT. Encoded protein: CASSSSPGTTDTQYF. The chain recombines TRBV5-1 with TRBJ2-3; D is uncertain. Trimming cost V 3 bases and J 2 bases, with 13 bases left between them. The CDR3 spans 15 residues. Germline V lookup: CDR1 SGHRS, CDR2 YFSETQ.

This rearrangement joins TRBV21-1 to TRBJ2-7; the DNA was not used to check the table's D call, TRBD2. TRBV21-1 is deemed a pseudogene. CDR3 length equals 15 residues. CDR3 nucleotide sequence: TGTGCCAAAAGGGGGGAGGCGGGGGCCCCCTACGAGCAGTACTTC. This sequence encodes CAKRGEAGAPYEQYF.

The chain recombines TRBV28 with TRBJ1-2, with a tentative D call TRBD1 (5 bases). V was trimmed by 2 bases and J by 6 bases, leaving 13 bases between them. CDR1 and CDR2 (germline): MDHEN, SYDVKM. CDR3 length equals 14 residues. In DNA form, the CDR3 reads TGTGCCAGCAGTTTACGCGGCAGGGCCGATGGCTACACCTTC. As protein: CASSLRGRADGYTF.

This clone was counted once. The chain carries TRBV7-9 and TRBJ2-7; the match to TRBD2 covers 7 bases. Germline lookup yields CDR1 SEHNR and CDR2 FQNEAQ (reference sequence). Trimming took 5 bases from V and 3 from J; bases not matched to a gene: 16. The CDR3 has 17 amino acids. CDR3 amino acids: CASSAPRFAGGIYEQYF. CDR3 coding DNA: TGTGCCAGCAGCGCACCCCGATTTGCCGGGGGGATCTACGAGCAGTACTTC.